The text below deals with one T cell receptor beta chain. There is no known antigen for this receptor. Within one base of it there is no much larger clone, and no base qualities were kept. TCRbeta CDR3 regions were amplified from genomic DNA using the immunoSEQ Assay, a bias-controlled multiplex PCR. Regarding the original processing steps: Within the assay, amplification of reference gene primers was used to estimate how many nucleated cells each sample contained. To quantify the absolute abundance of each unique TCRbeta CDR3 rearrangement, sequence reads were collapsed and filtered. Productive Simpson clonality was computed per sample as the square root of Simpson's diversity index over productive rearrangements. TCRdb limited this immuneACCESS table to in-frame rearrangements with V and J called. A share of clones is missing; checked studies link under half to unresolved V genes, and the rest is unexplained. V and J calls and clone size are those listed in that table; D and trimming were worked out from the DNA. Across this sample there are 350,000 to 450,000 clones, with around 87% seen only once. The top ten hold about 3% of the sample.

This entry comes from a study of blood T cell repertoires in COVID-19 (TCRdb year 2020). Looking at the study overall: Samples from collaborators originated in the United States, Italy and Spain and spanned both the acute and convalescent phases of COVID-19. The prospective study material was composed of cDNA or gDNA derived from T cells, B-cell-depleted T cells, or PBMCs. Subjects who had been exposed to COVID-19, were actively infected with it, or had recovered from it provided the deeply sampled blood TCRbeta repertoires that made up the dataset. A freely available public database, intended as a resource for researchers studying the immune response to SARS-CoV-2, is where the repertoires were released. The samples were drawn from the first 160 participants of the ongoing ImmuneRACE study and from under 1,500 subjects provided by 6 global collaborators. The sample metadata nearly always contained a de-identified subject ID, COVID-19 status, age in years and sex. HLA class I and class II types, where available, came from metadata supplied by the sample provider rather than from assay-based typing.

Relative to germline, V is missing 2 bases and J is missing 1 base, with 13 bases of the junction outside any gene match. Including cysteine and phenylalanine, the CDR3 has 18 amino acids. Only the CDR3 DNA is retained, 54 bases long and in frame from the first base. From the germline V gene (reference sequence), CDR1 is SGHKS and CDR2 is YYEKEE. The paper's findings and limits, for the study overall: How much clinical and demographic metadata was included differed by source and by participant, and the metadata was provided uncurated.

Collaborating institutions collected whole blood in K2EDTA tubes following their own protocols. For TCRbeta analysis, collaborators shipped samples in one of three forms: frozen whole blood, isolated PBMCs, or DNA extracted from either of those sample types. Sequenced input: peripheral blood. The clonotype was recovered from a human donor in a cohort sampled during active COVID-19. The chain is made from TRBV5-5 and TRBJ1-1, with 8 bases aligning to TRBD1. The CDR3 is CASSLVAQGAQKNTEAFF. The nucleotides are TGTGCCAGCAGCTTAGTGGCCCAGGGGGCGCAAAAGAACACTGAAGCTTTCTTT.